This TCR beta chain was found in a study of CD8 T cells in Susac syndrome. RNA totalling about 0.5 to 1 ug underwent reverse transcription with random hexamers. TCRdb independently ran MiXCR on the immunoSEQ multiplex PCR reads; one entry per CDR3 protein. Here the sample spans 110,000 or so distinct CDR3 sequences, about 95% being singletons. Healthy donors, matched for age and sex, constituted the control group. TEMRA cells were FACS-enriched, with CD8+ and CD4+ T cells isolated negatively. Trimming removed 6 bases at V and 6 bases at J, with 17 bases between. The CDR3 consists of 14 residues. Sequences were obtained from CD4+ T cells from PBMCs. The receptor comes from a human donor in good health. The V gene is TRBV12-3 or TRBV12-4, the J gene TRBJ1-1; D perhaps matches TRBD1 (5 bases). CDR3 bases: TGTGCCAGCAGCATCAGGGTCCCATCCTCTGAAGCTTTCTTT. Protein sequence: CASSIRVPSSEAFF.